Below are 20 T cell receptor beta chains sequenced from a single sample in a study of blood T cell repertoires in COVID-19. Only in-frame clones appear in the TCRdb table, and some are missing; sequencing was by immunoSEQ multiplex PCR. The sample holds hundreds of thousands of clones, 65% to 90% seen once. Sequences were obtained from peripheral blood. These receptors were obtained from a man of 80 years or more with acute or convalescent COVID-19.

V and J are TRBV9 and TRBJ1-5; 11 positions agree with TRBD1. Unmatched junction bases numbered 1, after V lost 3 bases and J lost 2 bases. Germline V gene sequence: CDR1 SGDLS, CDR2 YYNGEE. CDR3 length: 15 residues. The CDR3 DNA reads as TGTGCCAGCAGCGGGACAGGGGGCGGCAATCAGCCCCAGCATTTT. It encodes CASSGTGGGNQPQHF.

CDR3 residues: CSVEEQGAGNTIYF. As DNA, the CDR3 is TGCAGCGTTGAAGAACAGGGGGCGGGAAACACCATATATTTT. The chain is built from TRBV29-1 and TRBJ1-3, with TRBD1 matching 9 bases. Germline CDR1 SQVTM, CDR2 ANQGSEA. V lost 0 bases and J lost 4; bases outside the gene matches: 1. CDR3 length: 14 amino acids.

The chain recombines TRBV5-1 with TRBJ1-1; 8 bases are shared with TRBD1. V dropped 3 bases and J dropped 7; count of bases not matched to a gene: 5. Germline loops: CDR1 SGHRS, CDR2 YFSETQ. The CDR3 is 13 residues long. CDR3: CASSSQGAGEAFF. The CDR3, as DNA: TGCGCCAGCAGCTCCCAGGGGGCTGGTGAAGCTTTCTTT.

This chain uses TRBV11-2 with TRBJ1-1; the D gene is possibly TRBD1 (6 bases). The CDR3 runs to 16 residues. Germline V gene sequence: CDR1 SGHAT, CDR2 FQNNGV. V was pared by 3 bases and J by 2 bases, with 16 bases between. CDR3 DNA sequence: TGTGCCAGCAGCTTCTCGGACAGTAGAAGCAACACTGAAGCTTTCTTT. It specifies CASSFSDSRSNTEAFF.

To note about this clone: One end of the junction is discordant with germline, which a read error may explain. The sample contains more than one DNA sequence encoding this CDR3. V and J are TRBV28 and TRBJ2-7; TRBD1 aligns across 8 bases. This CDR3 comprises 13 residues. Germline loops: CDR1 MDHEN, CDR2 SYDVKM. The CDR3 region is CASRAGGLGEQYF. The CDR3 DNA reads TGTGCCAGCAGGGCAGGGGGCTTGGGCGAGCAGTACTTT. Using reference TRBV28 and TRBJ2-7 for the parts outside the CDR3, the full variable domain is DVKVTQSSRYLVKRTGEKVFLECVQDMDHENMFWYRQDPGLGLRLIYFSYDVKMKEKGDIPEGYSVSREKKERFSLILESASTNQTSMYLCASRAGGLGEQYFGPGTRLTVT.

This chain joins TRBV2 and TRBJ2-5; 11 nucleotides align to TRBD2. The J segment lost 9 bases and the V segment lost 6 bases, leaving 9 bases of the junction unmatched. The CDR3 runs 14 residues. CDR1 and CDR2 (germline): SNHLY, FYNNEI. Here the CDR3 reads CASRTGLAGAAQYF. CDR3 nucleotides: TGTGCCAGCAGGACAGGACTAGCGGGCGCGGCCCAGTACTTC.

The rearrangement links TRBV13 to TRBJ1-2, with D perhaps matching TRBD1 (6 bases). Germline V lookup: CDR1 PRHDT, CDR2 FYEKMQ (reference sequence). Trimming pared 4 bases from V and 4 bases from J, leaving 13 bases between. This CDR3 comprises 14 residues. The CDR3 region is CASSSTGTSYGYTF. The CDR3, as DNA: TGTGCCAGCAGCTCCACAGGGACGAGCTATGGCTACACCTTC.

The chain uses TRBV7-9 and TRBJ1-6; 7 bases align to TRBD1. Per germline, CDR1 SEHNR and CDR2 FQNEAQ (reference sequence). The CDR3 is 17 residues long. The ends lost 0 bases at V and 2 bases at J; junction bases unmatched: 4. The CDR3 DNA follows: TGTGCCAGCAGCTTAGCGGAAGGGGGCACCTATAATTCACCCCTCCACTTT. Its translation is CASSLAEGGTYNSPLHF.

The chain recombines TRBV4-2 with TRBJ2-1, with 8 positions matching TRBD1. Trimming took 0 bases from V and 6 from J; bases not matched to a gene: 7. Germline CDR1 is LGHNA and CDR2 is YNFKEQ. This CDR3 region has 16 residues. The CDR3 DNA reads TGTGCCAGCAGCCAAGAGGGGCAGGGGGCGACCAATGAGCAGTTCTTC. It translates to CASSQEGQGATNEQFF.

This chain joins TRBV5-4 and TRBJ1-2; weak D call: TRBD1 (5 bases). Between the trimmed V and J ends, which lost 1 base and 2 bases, there was a span of 12 bases. Per the germline V gene, CDR1 is SGHNT and CDR2 is YYREEE (reference sequence). This CDR3 is 15 amino acids long. As DNA, the CDR3 is TGTGCCAGCAGCTTGTTGTCGGAGGGGAACTATGGCTACACCTTC. Its protein is CASSLLSEGNYGYTF.

This clone was seen just once. This rearrangement joins TRBV6-5 to TRBJ2-2; TRBD1 aligns across 8 bases. This CDR3 has 15 residues. Trimming cost V 5 bases and J 0 bases; bases outside gene matches: 2. In germline, CDR1 is MNHEY, CDR2 SVGAGI. The CDR3 region is CASSKDRANTGELFF. The DNA of the CDR3 is TGTGCCAGCAGTAAGGACAGGGCGAACACCGGGGAGCTGTTTTTT.

The J gene is TRBJ2-2, the V gene TRBV6-6; D is possibly TRBD1 (6 bases). Germline CDR1 is MNHNY and CDR2 is SVGAGI (reference sequence). Trimming shortened V by 6 bases and J by 3 bases, and 17 bases separated the two germline ends. The CDR3 is 16 amino acids. CDR3 amino acids: CASRLRTVRDTGELFF. As DNA, the CDR3 is TGTGCCAGCAGACTAAGGACAGTTAGGGACACCGGGGAGCTGTTTTTT.

J is TRBJ2-1 and V is TRBV12-3 or TRBV12-4; 11 nucleotides line up with TRBD2. The CDR3 sequence is 13 residues long. The V gene end was trimmed by 4 bases and the J gene end by 10 bases; junction bases not matched to a gene: 3. The CDR3 reads CASSSRLAGEQFF. The DNA of the CDR3 is TGTGCCAGCAGTTCCCGACTAGCGGGAGAGCAGTTCTTC.

The chain uses TRBV7-2 and TRBJ2-1; 7 bases line up with TRBD1. This CDR3 region has 13 residues. Germline V gene sequence: CDR1 SGHTA, CDR2 FQGNSA. Unmatched junction bases numbered 0, after V lost 1 base and J lost 6 bases. CDR3 DNA: TGTGCCAGCAGCTTAGACAGGGGCAATGAGCAGTTCTTC. Translation: CASSLDRGNEQFF.

This clone was seen a single time. The chain employs TRBV7-9 and TRBJ2-2; possibly TRBD2 for D (6 bases). CDR1 is SEHNR and CDR2 is FQNEAQ in the germline V gene (reference sequence). This CDR3 has 13 residues. Trimming removed 10 bases at V and 5 bases at J, with 14 bases between. This CDR3 reads CATSGLHTGELFF. Here the CDR3 DNA reads TGTGCCACGTCGGGACTTCATACCGGGGAGCTGTTTTTT. Using reference TRBV7-9 and TRBJ2-2 for the parts outside the CDR3, the full variable domain is DTGVSQNPRHKITKRGQNVTFRCDPISEHNRLYWYRQTLGQGPEFLTYFQNEAQLEKSRLLSDRFSAERPKGSFSTLEIQRTEQGDSAMYLCATSGLHTGELFFGEGSRLTVL.

The chain joins TRBV10-2 to TRBJ2-3; 11 nucleotides line up with TRBD2. J was trimmed by 8 bases and V by 4 bases; bases with no gene match: 11. There are 16 residues in the CDR3. Germline CDR1 is WSHSY and CDR2 is SAAADI. The DNA for the CDR3 is TGCGCCAGCAGTGCTGTTCGACTAGCGGGACGGGGTACGCAGTATTTT. Amino acids: CASSAVRLAGRGTQYF.

The genes are TRBV6-6 and TRBJ2-3; 7 bases align to TRBD2. V gave up 5 bases and J gave up 5 bases; unmatched junction bases: 7. This CDR3 is built from 14 residues. Germline V gives CDR1 MNHNY, CDR2 SVGAGI (reference sequence). CDR3 in DNA: TGTGCCAGCAGTAGCGGGGCGATGGGAGATACGCAGTATTTT. This gives the protein CASSSGAMGDTQYF.

This clone was seen only a few times. The DNA for the CDR3 is TGTGCCAGCAGCGCTCCGGGACAAGAAGAGACCCAGTACTTC. Its translation: CASSAPGQEETQYF. The V and J genes are TRBV5-4 and TRBJ2-5; tentative D call: TRBD1 (6 bases). The ends were cut back, 4 bases at V and 3 bases at J, with 13 bases in the middle. Germline V gene sequence: CDR1 SGHNT, CDR2 YYREEE (reference sequence). The length of the CDR3 is 14 residues.

The V call is TRBV6-1, the J call TRBJ1-2; TRBD1 matches at 7 bases. The trim removed 6 bases at V and 6 bases at J, leaving 10 bases unmatched. Per the germline V gene, CDR1 is MNHNS and CDR2 is SASEGT. This CDR3 is 14 amino acids long. In DNA form, the CDR3 reads TGTGCCAGCAGGGCACCACAGGGGTGGAATGGCTACACCTTC. Translating it yields CASRAPQGWNGYTF.

This clone was observed a few times. In DNA, the CDR3 is TGTGCCAGCAGTGTTTTAAGGGAGGCAGGCGAGCAGTACTTC. Its protein product is CASSVLREAGEQYF. This chain uses TRBV2 with TRBJ2-7; possibly TRBD2 for D (6 bases). The CDR3 is made up of 14 amino acids. Germline assignment: CDR1 SNHLY and CDR2 FYNNEI. Deletions cut 4 bases from V and 6 bases from J, with 16 bases between.